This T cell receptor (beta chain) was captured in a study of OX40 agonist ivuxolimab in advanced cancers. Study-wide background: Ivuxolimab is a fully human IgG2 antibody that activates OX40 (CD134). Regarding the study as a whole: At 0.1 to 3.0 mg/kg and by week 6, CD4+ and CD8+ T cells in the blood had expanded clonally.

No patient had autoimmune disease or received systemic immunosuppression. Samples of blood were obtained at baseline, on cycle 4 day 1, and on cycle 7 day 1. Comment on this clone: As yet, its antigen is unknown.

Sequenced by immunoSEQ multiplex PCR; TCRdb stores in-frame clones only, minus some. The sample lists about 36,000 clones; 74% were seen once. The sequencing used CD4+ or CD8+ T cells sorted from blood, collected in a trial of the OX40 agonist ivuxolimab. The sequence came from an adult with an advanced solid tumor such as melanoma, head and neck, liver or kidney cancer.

The CDR3 region is CASSESRTGYTF. The CDR3 nucleotides read TGTGCCAGCAGTGAAAGTCGAACCGGCTACACCTTC. This chain links TRBV6-1 with TRBJ1-2; D unclear. From germline, CDR1 is MNHNS and CDR2 SASEGT. CDR3 size: 12 residues. V lost 2 bases and J lost 8, with 9 bases in between.